This T cell receptor beta chain comes out of a study of human T cells and chemical hapten exposure. Study overall: Subjects had 2% DPC placed on about 2 cm by about 2 cm of upper inner arm skin for sensitization.

Each CDR3 protein is one row after TCRdb ran MiXCR on the RACE reads. The data contain more than 65,000 distinct CDR3 sequences, more than 30% of them singletons. Looked up from germline, CDR1 is LGHDT and CDR2 is YNNKEL (reference sequence). The V and J ends lost 5 bases and 0 bases respectively, with 8 bases between them. The length of the CDR3 is 14 residues. The sample's time point: patch test 1, 2 weeks after DPC sensitization. Specified treatment: therapeutic diphenylcyclopropenone sensitization with weekly scalp DPC. This clonotype occurred a few times. This material consisted of whole blood, taken in connection with sensitization to the hapten diphenylcyclopropenone (DPC). This sequence was found in a middle-aged man with alopecia areata. Some clones in this sample may be carry-over from other donors' samples. The chain combines TRBV3-1 with TRBJ1-5; D gene unclear. CDR3 in amino acids: CASSDGYSNQPQHF. DNA for the CDR3: TGTGCCAGCAGCGACGGTTATAGCAATCAGCCCCAGCATTTT. The full variable domain, with the rest looked up from reference TRBV3-1 and TRBJ1-5, is DTAVSQTPKYLVTQMGNDKSIKCEQNLGHDTMYWYKQDSKKFLKIMFSYNNKELIINETVPNRFSPKSPDKAHLNLHINSLELGDSAVYFCASSDGYSNQPQHFGDGTRLSIL.